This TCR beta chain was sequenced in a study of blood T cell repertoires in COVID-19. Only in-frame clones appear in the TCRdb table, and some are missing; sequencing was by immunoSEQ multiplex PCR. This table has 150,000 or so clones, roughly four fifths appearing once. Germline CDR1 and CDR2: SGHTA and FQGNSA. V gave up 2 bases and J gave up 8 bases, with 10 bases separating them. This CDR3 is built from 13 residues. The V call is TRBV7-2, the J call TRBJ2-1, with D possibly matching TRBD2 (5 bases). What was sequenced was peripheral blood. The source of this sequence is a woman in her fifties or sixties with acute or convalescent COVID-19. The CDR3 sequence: CASSLMFGDEQFF. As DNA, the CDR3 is TGTGCCAGCAGCTTAATGTTCGGGGATGAGCAGTTCTTC.